One sample yielded the 26 T cell receptor delta chains listed below, sequenced in a study of Vδ1+ human thymocytes. The template was reverse-transcribed extracted RNA. CDR3 amplicons came from multiplex PCR with pooled V-gene forward and constant-region reverse primers. TCRdb ran CATT on the multiplex PCR reads. The sample consists of roughly 25,000 delta-chain clones, under 8% of them appearing once. Their target antigens are unknown. Whole-study findings and limits: In the thymus, TRG and TRD repertoires looked highly polyclonal with Gaussian CDR3 lengths.

Material: Vdelta1+ gamma-delta thymocytes from the thymus. Subset described: FACS-sorted CD3+ TCRalphabeta- TCRVdelta1+ TCRVdelta2- thymocytes. These receptors all come from a girl under two years old who had congenital heart surgery.

This clone was seen only a few times. This chain connects TRDV1 to TRDJ1, with TRDD3 matching 7 bases. This CDR3 has 21 amino acids. CDR1 TSWWSYY and CDR2 QGS come from the germline V gene. V shed 1 base, J shed 0 bases, and the junction held 20 bases outside the gene matches. CDR3 DNA: TGTGCTCTTGGGGAACATCATCGCCCACCGTACTGGGGAAAGTACACCGATAAACTCATCTTT. This translates into CALGEHHRPPYWGKYTDKLIF.

This clone is classed as medium-sized. This chain links TRDV2 with TRDJ1; 9 bases are a match to TRDD3. From germline, CDR1 is GEAIGNYY and CDR2 EKD. This CDR3 is built from 16 residues. The junction had 8 bases not matched to a gene; V was cut back by 1 base and J by 3 bases. In DNA form, the CDR3 reads TGTGCCTGTGACACGCGGGGATACGGGTCGTCCGATAAACTCATCTTT. This codes for CACDTRGYGSSDKLIF.

The table lists this clone with a few counts. The rearrangement links TRDV1 to TRDJ1, with 9 bases identical to TRDD3. Looked up from germline, CDR1 is TSWWSYY and CDR2 is QGS. This CDR3 has 25 residues. Trimming removed 2 bases from V and 3 bases from J; junction bases left unmatched: 34. The DNA for the CDR3 is TGTGCTCTTGGGGAAAACGAGCCGCCCGCACCCTACAAGGGGATACGAGGATTTGGGGCCGATAAACTCATCTTT. It is translated as CALGENEPPAPYKGIRGFGADKLIF.

Only a few counts were recorded for this clone. V usage is TRDV1 and J usage is TRDJ1; D not certain. This CDR3 spans 16 amino acids. Germline loops: CDR1 TSWWSYY, CDR2 QGS. The ends were cut back, 3 bases at V and 4 bases at J, with 18 bases in the middle. CDR3 in DNA: TGTGCTCTTGGGGATCCCCCCGCCTTAAGCGGCGATAAACTCATCTTT. Protein sequence: CALGDPPALSGDKLIF.

The gene calls are TRDV1 and TRDJ1, with D maybe TRDD3 (5 bases). The germline V and J ends were trimmed by 0 bases and 1 base, with 21 bases remaining between them. CDR1 is TSWWSYY, CDR2 QGS, per germline. CDR3 length equals 19 residues. CDR3 sequence (DNA): TGTGCTCTTGGGGAACTACGGGCCGTCCCCTCGGGGGTCACCGATAAACTCATCTTT. Its translation: CALGELRAVPSGVTDKLIF.

This clone has only a few counts. The chain couples TRDV1 to TRDJ1; TRDD3 might be the D (6 bases). With 7 bases removed from V and 0 bases from J, the gap between germline ends came to 36 bases. This CDR3 region has 22 residues. Germline CDR1 is TSWWSYY and CDR2 is QGS. CDR3 nucleotides: TGTGCTCTTGTACCCGATTGTGAACCAGGACTCTGGTCGTGGGGGTACACCGATAAACTCATCTTT. Its protein is CALVPDCEPGLWSWGYTDKLIF.

This clone occurred a few times. The chain uses TRDV1 and TRDJ1; 9 positions match TRDD3. The V segment lost 4 bases and the J segment 0 bases; nucleotides outside the gene matches: 24. The CDR3 totals 22 residues. Germline V gene lookup returns CDR1 TSWWSYY and CDR2 QGS. The CDR3 region has the DNA TGTGCTCTTGGGGCTACAAACCCAACCACGTCTGGGGGATTTCCGTACACCGATAAACTCATCTTT. It translates to CALGATNPTTSGGFPYTDKLIF.

This clone showed up just a few times. The J gene is TRDJ1, the V gene TRDV1; TRDD3 matches 9 bases. The CDR3 length is 21 residues. V gave up 4 bases and J gave up 0 bases; unmatched junction bases: 21. CDR1 is TSWWSYY and CDR2 is QGS in the germline V gene. The CDR3 DNA reads as TGTGCTCTTGGGGGACCTATTCTTTTCCGGGGATACGCGAGGTACACCGATAAACTCATCTTT. The encoded protein is CALGGPILFRGYARYTDKLIF.

This clone was picked up a small number of times. V is TRDV1 and J is TRDJ1; unclear D gene. CDR3 length: 15 amino acids. Germline CDR1 is TSWWSYY and CDR2 is QGS. Trimming shortened V by 2 bases and J by 0 bases, and 10 bases separated the two germline ends. The CDR3: CALGEGPGNTDKLIF. For the CDR3, the DNA is TGTGCTCTTGGGGAAGGTCCCGGTAACACCGATAAACTCATCTTT.

V and J are TRDV1 and TRDJ1; the match to TRDD3 covers 9 bases. Losses at the gene ends were 1 base for V and 1 base for J; bases not matched to a gene: 16. The CDR3 loop spans 20 amino acids. The germline V gene has CDR1 TSWWSYY and CDR2 QGS. The CDR3 reads CALGERGPLTAGGFTDKLIF. The CDR3 region has the DNA TGTGCTCTTGGGGAACGGGGACCCCTAACGGCTGGGGGATTCACCGATAAACTCATCTTT.

This clone appeared a few times. This chain uses TRDV1 with TRDJ1, with TRDD3 as a possible D gene (7 bases). The V gene lost 3 bases and the J gene lost 0 bases, with 32 bases spanning the gap. The CDR3 covers 22 residues. Germline V gene lookup returns CDR1 TSWWSYY and CDR2 QGS. CDR3 in DNA: TGTGCTCTTGGGGACTTTCCCATCCTACCCGCTGCGGACTGGGGATACACCGATAAACTCATCTTT. Protein: CALGDFPILPAADWGYTDKLIF.

This clone was seen a few times. The V gene is TRDV1, the J gene TRDJ1; D call uncertain. Germline lookup yields CDR1 TSWWSYY and CDR2 QGS. The V end lost 4 bases, the J end lost 4 bases, and 16 bases lay between the germline ends. The CDR3 consists of 15 residues. CDR3 bases: TGTGCTCTTGGGGTCCCCCTGGAAACGGGCGATAAACTCATCTTT. It encodes CALGVPLETGDKLIF.

This clone was picked up one time. The chain has TRDV1 and TRDJ1, with a weak D call TRDD3 (6 bases). The J gene is absent in TCRdb and was assigned here via DNA matching to germline. The CDR3 runs to 18 residues. Trimming left V 0 bases short and J 5 bases short, with 22 bases between. The germline CDR1 and CDR2 sequences are TSWWSYY and QGS. This CDR3 is CALGELVWGKRGSDKLIF. CDR3 in DNA: TGTGCTCTTGGGGAACTAGTGTGGGGCAAGAGGGGATCGGATAAACTCATCTTT.

The table lists this clone with a few counts. The chain combines TRDV1 with TRDJ1, with unresolved D. The CDR3 is 21 amino acids. Germline values: CDR1 TSWWSYY, CDR2 QGS. V was pared by 7 bases and J by 0 bases, with 33 bases between. The CDR3 DNA sequence: TGTGCTCTTGTAATCCCAACCTCCCTCCTCGCCCACCCCTCAAACACCGATAAACTCATCTTT. Protein product: CALVIPTSLLAHPSNTDKLIF.

This clone was counted a few times. The V call is TRDV1, the J call TRDJ1, with D maybe TRDD3 (6 bases). V lost 5 bases to trimming and J lost 1 base, with 35 bases between them. CDR1 and CDR2 from the germline V gene are TSWWSYY and QGS. The CDR3 totals 22 residues. The CDR3 loop is CALGQKDHVWGLNCGGTDKLIF. CDR3 nucleotide sequence: TGTGCTCTTGGGCAAAAGGACCACGTCTGGGGCCTCAACTGTGGGGGCACCGATAAACTCATCTTT.

This chain joins TRDV1 and TRDJ1, with TRDD3 as a possible D gene (6 bases). Trimming cost V 4 bases and J 0 bases, with 15 bases left between them. The CDR3 loop spans 16 amino acids. Per the germline V gene, CDR1 is TSWWSYY and CDR2 is QGS. The CDR3 region is CALGVRLGIDTDKLIF. The CDR3 DNA sequence: TGTGCTCTTGGGGTACGTCTGGGGATCGACACCGATAAACTCATCTTT.

The rearrangement links TRDV1 to TRDJ1; TRDD3 aligns across 9 bases. V trimming: 3 bases; J trimming: 0 bases; junction bases outside the gene matches: 8. Germline V gene sequence: CDR1 TSWWSYY, CDR2 QGS. The CDR3 sequence is 17 residues long. The CDR3 protein is CALGDLLGELYTDKLIF. DNA for the CDR3: TGTGCTCTTGGGGACTTACTGGGGGAGCTCTACACCGATAAACTCATCTTT.

The rearrangement joins TRDV1 to TRDJ1, with 9 bases matching TRDD3. The CDR3 runs 21 residues. V dropped 2 bases and J dropped 0; count of bases not matched to a gene: 19. Germline V lookup: CDR1 TSWWSYY, CDR2 QGS. The CDR3 DNA is TGTGCTCTTGGGGAAAGGATCCTATTTCGGACTGGGGGACCGAACACCGATAAACTCATCTTT. This translates into CALGERILFRTGGPNTDKLIF.

This clone has just a few counts. This may be a read error, as it is one base from a much larger clone. This chain links TRDV2 with TRDJ1; 7 bases are shared with TRDD3. The germline CDR1 and CDR2 sequences are GEAIGNYY and EKD. The CDR3 is 19 amino acids. The CDR3 region is CACGTGLGPRRWGTDKLIF. The CDR3 DNA reads TGTGCCTGTGGCACCGGACTGGGGCCTCGCCGGTGGGGCACCGATAAACTCATCTTT.

There are a few counts of this clone. This rearrangement joins TRDV1 to TRDJ1, with 8 bases lining up with TRDD3. The CDR3 contains 21 residues. The V gene's germline CDR1 is TSWWSYY and CDR2 QGS. The J segment lost 0 bases and the V segment lost 5 bases, leaving 23 bases of the junction unmatched. CDR3: CALGKPQRRDTQETYTDKLIF. DNA of the CDR3: TGTGCTCTTGGGAAGCCACAACGTAGGGATACGCAGGAAACGTACACCGATAAACTCATCTTT.

The rearrangement links TRDV1 to TRDJ1; 13 nucleotides agree with TRDD3. CDR3 length: 23 amino acids. The V and J ends lost 3 bases and 12 bases, in that order; junction bases with no gene match: 34. CDR1 TSWWSYY and CDR2 QGS come from the germline V gene. As DNA, the CDR3 is TGTGCTCTTGGGGAGCACAATAAAATTCCGCCCGTCCGTACTGGGGGATACGCAGCTTCAGTCATCTTT. It yields the protein CALGEHNKIPPVRTGGYAASVIF.

Of note for this clone: Other DNA sequences in the same sample also yield this CDR3. The chain couples TRDV1 to TRDJ1; 9 nucleotides line up with TRDD2. The CDR3 loop spans 20 amino acids. From germline, CDR1 is TSWWSYY and CDR2 QGS. Trimming took 9 bases from V and 1 from J; bases not matched to a gene: 24. CDR3 region: CALSFLPPGGESPVTDKLIF. CDR3 DNA sequence: TGTGCTCTGTCCTTCCTACCTCCCGGGGGAGAGTCCCCTGTCACCGATAAACTCATCTTT.

This chain links TRDV2 with TRDJ1, with a tentative D call TRDD3 (10 bases). The CDR3 loop spans 23 amino acids. Germline values: CDR1 GEAIGNYY, CDR2 EKD. The germline V and J ends were trimmed by 0 bases and 0 bases, with 34 bases remaining between them. The CDR3 bases are TGTGCCTGTGACACCGGTAGAGACCTTCCTACGTCCGTTACTGGGGGATACACCGATAAACTCATCTTT. Its translation is CACDTGRDLPTSVTGGYTDKLIF.

This clone occurred a few times. This sequence joins TRDV1 and TRDJ1; 7 positions match TRDD3. V lost 5 bases, J lost 3 bases, and 27 bases stayed unmatched. The CDR3 is 21 residues long. Looked up from germline, CDR1 is TSWWSYY and CDR2 is QGS. Written as DNA, the CDR3 is TGTGCTCTTGGGCCTCCGCCTAGAAAAAACTGGGGACCGCCTGGAGCCGATAAACTCATCTTT. Translated: CALGPPPRKNWGPPGADKLIF.

No V gene call is available, although the J gene is TRDJ1; the D call in the table, TRDD3, was not verified against the DNA. CDR3 length: 25 amino acids. The CDR3 DNA sequence: TGTGCTCTTGGGGAACTAGTGCCGATTCCTACGTTGTCTGGGGGATACAGCCCCCTCGCCGATAAACTCATCTTT. Its translation: CALGELVPIPTLSGGYSPLADKLIF.

This clone appeared a few times. The J gene is TRDJ1, the V gene TRDV1; 10 bases map to TRDD3. CDR3 size: 18 residues. Per the germline V gene, CDR1 is TSWWSYY and CDR2 is QGS. Trimming at V came to 3 bases and at J to 11 bases, leaving 21 bases not matched to a gene. The CDR3 coding sequence is TGTGCTCTTGGGGACCGCAATCCTGTGGGGGATACCCTGATTAAGCTCATCTTT. Translation gives CALGDRNPVGDTLIKLIF.